This T cell receptor beta chain comes out of a study of shared clonotypes between healthy human individuals. Broader study findings: Non-shared clonotypes had lower generation probabilities than clonotypes shared by all four sorted-subset donors.

Germline V gene data show CDR1 as SGHVS and CDR2 as FQNEAQ. The V gene lost 1 base and the J gene lost 6 bases, with 13 bases spanning the gap. This CDR3 has 15 residues. Cells designated naive CD8 were CD45RO-negative and were positively selected for CCR7, with terminally differentiated effector memory CD45RA+ cells excluded. On this clone itself: Its specificity is not known.

For every subset, genomic DNA was evenly distributed across several immunoSEQ plates. The input for sorted-subset replicate PCRs was approximately 210 ng DNA, some 28,000 T cell genomes. Original processing notes: In the immunoSEQ data, sequences were junction-only and lacked quality scores, so filtering differed. TCRdb's copy holds only in-frame clones and misses some; the assay was immunoSEQ multiplex PCR. That table supplies the V and J calls and clone size; D and trimming were determined from the DNA. The data contain roughly 2 million clones, roughly 94% of them singletons. The origin of this receptor is a man aged 18 to 35 in good health. Sequencing was done on a sample of naive CD8+ T cells sorted from blood. This sequence joins TRBV7-8 and TRBJ2-1, with a tentative D call TRBD2 (6 bases). CDR3 nucleotides: TGTGCCAGCAGCTTAGGGCGAAGCGGGCCCAATGAGCAGTTCTTC. Translating gives CASSLGRSGPNEQFF.